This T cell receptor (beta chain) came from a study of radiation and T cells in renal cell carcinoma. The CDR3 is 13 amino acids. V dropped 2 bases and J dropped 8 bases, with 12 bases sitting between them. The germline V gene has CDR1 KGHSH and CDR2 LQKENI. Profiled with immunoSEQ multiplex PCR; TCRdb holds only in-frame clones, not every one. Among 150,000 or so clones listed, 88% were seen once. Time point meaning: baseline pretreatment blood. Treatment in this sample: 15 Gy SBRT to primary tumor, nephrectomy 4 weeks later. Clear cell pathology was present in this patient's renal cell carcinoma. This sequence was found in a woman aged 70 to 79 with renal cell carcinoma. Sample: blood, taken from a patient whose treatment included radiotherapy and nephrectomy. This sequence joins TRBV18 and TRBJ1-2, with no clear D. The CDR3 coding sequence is TGTGCCAGCTCACCATCCGGGGAAGGCGGCTACACCTTC. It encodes CASSPSGEGGYTF.